The entry below gives a single TCR beta chain sequence along with its context. The RNA input was about 0.5 to 1 ug, and it was reverse transcribed with random hexamers. TCRdb reprocessed the immunoSEQ multiplex PCR reads via MiXCR and lists one record per CDR3 protein. The table includes 250,000 to 350,000 distinct CDR3 sequences, 90% to 95% detected once. This sample is part of a study of CD8 T cells in Susac syndrome. The CDR3 has 14 residues. Trimming took 3 bases from V and 5 from J, leaving 13 bases between them. The V and J genes are TRBV12-3 or TRBV12-4 and TRBJ1-2; D remains unclear. Sequenced material: CD4+ T cells from PBMCs. This TCR derives from a human donor with multiple sclerosis. The CDR3 loop reads CASSFSSWQYGYTF. CDR3 nucleotide sequence: TGTGCCAGCAGTTTTAGTAGTTGGCAGTATGGCTACACCTTC.